The entry that follows covers one TCR beta chain sequence. Its target is unknown. This sample was included in a study of PD-L1 blockade in urothelial cancer. Regarding the study as a whole: When measured at 3 weeks, tumor-associated blood clones expanded more in durable-benefit patients.

Germline-derived CDR1 and CDR2 are LNHNV and YYDKDF (reference sequence). This CDR3 comprises 15 residues. Losses at the gene ends were 6 bases for V and 6 bases for J; bases not matched to a gene: 6. The time point was: pretreatment peripheral blood. Assay: immunoSEQ multiplex PCR; the TCRdb copy retains only in-frame clones and omits some. The sample gives 95,000 to 100,000 clones, roughly 87% of which show up once; 2% is in the top ten. The rearrangement uses TRBV15 and TRBJ1-4; 11 nucleotides line up with TRBD1. Here the sequenced sample was PBMCs, taken around atezolizumab (anti-PD-L1) treatment. This sequence originates from a man aged 55 to 70 with urothelial cancer. The CDR3: CATRTDRGLDEKLFF. CDR3 sequence (DNA): TGTGCCACCAGAACGGACAGGGGGCTCGATGAAAAACTGTTTTTT.